A single sample gave rise to the 23 T cell receptor beta chains below, sequenced in a study of cytomegalovirus exposure and HLA in healthy donors. The PCR had 60 Vbeta and 13 Jbeta primers. Sequencing was performed with immunoSEQ multiplex PCR; in TCRdb, only in-frame clones are kept and a portion is missing. The table has 150,000 to 200,000 clones, 82% seen once. The material sequenced was PBMCs. The source of these receptors is a girl aged 2 to 9 in good health and CMV-seropositive.

V gene TRBV11-3 combines with J gene TRBJ2-1, with 9 positions matching TRBD1. Germline V gene lookup returns CDR1 SGHNT and CDR2 YENEEA. V shed 5 bases and J 7 bases; nucleotides not matched to a gene: 12. The CDR3 contains 16 residues. The DNA of the CDR3 is TGTGCCAGCAGCCCCCCCCTGACAGGGGGAAGGAATGAGCAGTTCTTC. The encoded protein is CASSPPLTGGRNEQFF.

The chain recombines TRBV5-1 with TRBJ2-1, with a tentative D call TRBD1 (6 bases). The V end was cut by 5 bases, the J end by 5 bases, with 11 bases between. The CDR3 is 13 residues long. Germline V gene sequence: CDR1 SGHRS, CDR2 YFSETQ. The CDR3 DNA sequence: TGCGCCAGCAGTAAGAACAGGGACAATGAGCAGTTCTTC. Amino acid sequence: CASSKNRDNEQFF.

CDR3: CAWKRTGLGAFF. The DNA for the CDR3 is TGTGCCTGGAAACGAACAGGCCTAGGAGCTTTCTTT. The chain uses TRBV30 and TRBJ1-1, with D maybe TRBD1 (5 bases). The CDR3 extends over 12 amino acids. Germline V gene lookup returns CDR1 GTSNPN and CDR2 SVGIG (reference sequence). The V gene lost 4 bases and the J gene lost 10 bases, with 16 bases spanning the gap.

The chain links TRBV30 to TRBJ1-4; 8 nucleotides line up with TRBD1. CDR1 and CDR2 (germline): GTSNPN, SVGIG (reference sequence). The CDR3 contains 15 residues. Trimming took 4 bases from V and 3 from J; bases not matched to a gene: 7. The CDR3 sequence: CAWTGGVGPNEKLFF. The DNA of the CDR3 is TGTGCCTGGACAGGGGGCGTAGGACCTAATGAAAAACTGTTTTTT.

Comment on this clone: The junction departs from the called germline gene at one end, perhaps through a read error. This chain joins TRBV7-9 and TRBJ1-1; D is uncertain. Germline CDR1 reads SEHNR; CDR2 reads FQNEAQ (reference sequence). The CDR3 consists of 12 residues. The CDR3 nucleotides read TGTTCCAGCAGCTTAGTTGCGGGTGAAGCTTTCTTT. Its translation: CSSSLVAGEAFF.

The chain recombines TRBV2 with TRBJ1-1; D gene unclear. Looked up from germline, CDR1 is SNHLY and CDR2 is FYNNEI. Trimming left V 8 bases short and J 1 base short, with 11 bases between. The CDR3 contains 13 residues. In DNA, the CDR3 is TGTGCCAGCTCAAGATCTACGAACACTGAAGCTTTCTTT. Amino acids: CASSRSTNTEAFF.

The V gene is TRBV4-1, the J gene TRBJ2-6; maybe TRBD2 (5 bases). Deletions cut 2 bases from V and 0 bases from J, with 8 bases between. This CDR3 is built from 16 residues. CDR1 is MGHRA, CDR2 YSYEKL, per germline. DNA of the CDR3: TGCGCCAGCAGCCAACCTACTAGCTCTGGGGCCAACGTCCTGACTTTC. As protein: CASSQPTSSGANVLTF.

This clone occurred a few times. This rearrangement joins TRBV27 to TRBJ2-4; the D gene is possibly TRBD2 (5 bases). This CDR3 contains 16 residues. Trimming cost V 3 bases and J 2 bases, with 14 bases left between them. CDR1 and CDR2 from the germline V gene are MNHEY and SMNVEV (reference sequence). CDR3 sequence (DNA): TGTGCCAGCAGTTTGAGGGCGGCATTCCCCAAAAACATTCAGTACTTC. It encodes CASSLRAAFPKNIQYF.

The V call is TRBV25-1, the J call TRBJ1-1; 8 positions match TRBD1. This CDR3 is 14 amino acids long. The ends lost 4 bases at V and 1 base at J; junction bases unmatched: 2. Looked up from germline, CDR1 is MGHDK and CDR2 is SYGVNS. DNA of the CDR3: TGTGCCAGCAGTGGAGGGACAGGGAACACTGAAGCTTTCTTT. Its protein is CASSGGTGNTEAFF.

CDR3 nucleotide sequence: TGCGCCAGCAGCCAACGGACTAGCGGCCACCAAGAGACCCAGTACTTC. It translates to CASSQRTSGHQETQYF. This chain joins TRBV4-1 and TRBJ2-5; 10 bases map to TRBD2. CDR3 length equals 16 residues. Per the germline V gene, CDR1 is MGHRA and CDR2 is YSYEKL. The ends lost 2 bases at V and 0 bases at J; junction bases unmatched: 3.

The CDR3 protein is CASKFAGNQENEQFF. The CDR3 DNA is TGTGCCAGCAAGTTTGCAGGGAACCAGGAGAATGAGCAGTTCTTC. The chain carries TRBV28 and TRBJ2-1; D possibly corresponds to TRBD1 (5 bases). The CDR3 is 15 amino acids. CDR1 and CDR2 from the germline V gene are MDHEN and SYDVKM. Trimming removed 7 bases from V and 7 bases from J, with 20 bases in between.

This clone was seen only once. The J gene is TRBJ1-5, the V gene TRBV2; D might be TRBD1 (6 bases). Germline CDR1 is SNHLY and CDR2 is FYNNEI. The CDR3 covers 14 residues. The V end lost 9 bases, the J end lost 4 bases, and 16 bases lay between the germline ends. CDR3 protein: CASWGGGGNQPQHF. CDR3 sequence (DNA): TGTGCCAGTTGGGGAGGGGGGGGAAATCAGCCCCAGCATTTT.

The V call is TRBV30, the J call TRBJ1-1; D remains ambiguous. Germline values: CDR1 GTSNPN, CDR2 SVGIG (reference sequence). V lost 5 bases, J lost 1 base, and 11 bases lay in between. This CDR3 is built from 13 residues. CDR3: CAWSEAPNTEAFF. The CDR3 DNA sequence: TGTGCCTGGTCTGAGGCTCCGAACACTGAAGCTTTCTTT.

This clone has a handful of counts. J is TRBJ2-1 and V is TRBV19; TRBD1 matches at 9 bases. The CDR3 has 14 residues. Per germline, CDR1 LNHDA and CDR2 SQIVND (reference sequence). Trimming took 6 bases from V and 4 from J; bases not matched to a gene: 4. CDR3 sequence: CASRSDRGYNEQFF. CDR3 DNA sequence: TGTGCCAGTAGGAGCGACAGGGGGTACAATGAGCAGTTCTTC.

This chain links TRBV2 with TRBJ1-4; D gene ambiguous. The CDR3 extends over 14 amino acids. V was cut by 6 bases and J by 1 base, with 9 bases left in between. Germline CDR1 reads SNHLY; CDR2 reads FYNNEI. DNA for the CDR3: TGTGCCAGCAGAGACTTGGGAACTAATGAAAAACTGTTTTTT. Translating it yields CASRDLGTNEKLFF.

This rearrangement joins TRBV13 to TRBJ2-7; 9 bases line up with TRBD2. From germline, CDR1 is PRHDT and CDR2 FYEKMQ (reference sequence). The CDR3 is made up of 13 amino acids. Germline trimming cut 5 bases from V and 8 bases from J; bases unmatched to any gene: 7. The CDR3 bases are TGTGCCAGCAGCACCGGACTAGCGCCCCAGCAGTACTTC. Amino acids: CASSTGLAPQQYF.

The chain has TRBV27 and TRBJ1-5; D perhaps matches TRBD1 (6 bases). Germline-derived CDR1 and CDR2 are MNHEY and SMNVEV (reference sequence). The germline V and J ends were trimmed by 4 bases and 2 bases, with 12 bases remaining between them. This CDR3 has 15 residues. DNA of the CDR3: TGTGCCAGCAGTTATTCGGCAGGGGGCAATCAGCCCCAGCATTTT. Translation gives CASSYSAGGNQPQHF.

The J gene is TRBJ2-7, the V gene TRBV28; 9 bases match TRBD2. This CDR3 region has 18 residues. Germline lookup yields CDR1 MDHEN and CDR2 SYDVKM. Unmatched junction bases numbered 18, after V lost 6 bases and J lost 3 bases. The CDR3 nucleotides are TGTGCCAGCAGCTTCCCCCCCTTTCCTAGCGGGATCATCTACGAGCAGTACTTC. Amino acids: CASSFPPFPSGIIYEQYF.

The chain links TRBV28 to TRBJ1-1, with TRBD1 matching over 7 bases. This CDR3 contains 13 residues. V lost 7 bases, J lost 6 bases, and 8 bases stayed unmatched. The germline V gene encodes CDR1 MDHEN and CDR2 SYDVKM. The CDR3 bases are TGTGCCAGCATTGAGGGGGCGGAGGCTGAAGCTTTCTTT. Residues: CASIEGAEAEAFF.

This rearrangement joins TRBV18 to TRBJ2-5, with D possibly matching TRBD2 (6 bases). V lost 0 bases and J 4 bases, leaving 9 bases between the germline ends. The CDR3 has 14 amino acids. The germline CDR1 and CDR2 sequences are KGHSH and LQKENI. The CDR3 is CASSPPEGLETQYF. The CDR3 DNA follows: TGTGCCAGCTCACCACCGGAGGGGTTAGAGACCCAGTACTTC.

The V call is TRBV6-1, the J call TRBJ2-7; TRBD1 agrees at 7 bases. The ends lost 4 bases at V and 3 bases at J; junction bases unmatched: 18. Per the germline V gene, CDR1 is MNHNS and CDR2 is SASEGT. The CDR3 spans 18 residues. CDR3 in amino acids: CASSGITGELWGYYEQYF. The CDR3 DNA sequence: TGTGCCAGCAGTGGAATTACAGGGGAACTGTGGGGCTACTACGAGCAGTACTTC.

This clone was seen only a few times. V usage is TRBV5-1 and J usage is TRBJ2-4, with 10 nucleotides matching TRBD1. The length of the CDR3 is 16 residues. The ends lost 2 bases at V and 9 bases at J; junction bases unmatched: 11. CDR1 is SGHRS, CDR2 YFSETQ, per germline. CDR3 DNA: TGCGCCAGCAGCTTCTCCGGGACAGGGGAACTCAGCATTCAGTACTTC. Protein sequence: CASSFSGTGELSIQYF. The full variable domain, rest sourced from reference TRBV5-1 and TRBJ2-4, is KAGVTQTPRYLIKTRGQQVTLSCSPISGHRSVSWYQQTPGQGLQFLFEYFSETQRNKGNFPGRFSGRQFSNSRSEMNVSTLELGDSALYLCASSFSGTGELSIQYFGAGTRLSVL.

The V and J genes are TRBV30 and TRBJ2-1, with D maybe TRBD2 (5 bases). The CDR3 has 12 residues. Deletions cut 2 bases from V and 10 bases from J, with 12 bases between. In germline, CDR1 is GTSNPN, CDR2 SVGIG (reference sequence). The chain's CDR3 is CAWSPDFPEQFF. The CDR3 region has the DNA TGTGCCTGGAGTCCGGACTTCCCCGAGCAGTTCTTC.